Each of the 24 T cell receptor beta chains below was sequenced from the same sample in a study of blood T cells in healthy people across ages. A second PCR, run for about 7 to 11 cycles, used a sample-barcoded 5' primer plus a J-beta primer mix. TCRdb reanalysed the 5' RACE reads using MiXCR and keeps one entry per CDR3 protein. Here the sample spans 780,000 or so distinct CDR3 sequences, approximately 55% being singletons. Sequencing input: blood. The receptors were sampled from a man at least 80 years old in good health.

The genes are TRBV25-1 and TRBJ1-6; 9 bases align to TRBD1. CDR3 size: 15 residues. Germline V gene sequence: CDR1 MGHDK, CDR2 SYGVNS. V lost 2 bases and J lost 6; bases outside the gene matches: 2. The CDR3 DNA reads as TGTGCCAGCAGTGAACTGGGACAGGGTAATTCACCCCTCCACTTT. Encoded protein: CASSELGQGNSPLHF.

CDR3 coding DNA: TGCAGTGCTGTAGCGGGAAACAAAAATGAGCAGTTCTTC. Protein: CSAVAGNKNEQFF. The chain uses TRBV20-1 and TRBJ2-1; the match to TRBD2 covers 8 bases. Germline loops: CDR1 DFQATT, CDR2 SNEGSKA (reference sequence). The CDR3 runs to 13 residues. Trimming took 5 bases from V and 7 from J; bases not matched to a gene: 7.

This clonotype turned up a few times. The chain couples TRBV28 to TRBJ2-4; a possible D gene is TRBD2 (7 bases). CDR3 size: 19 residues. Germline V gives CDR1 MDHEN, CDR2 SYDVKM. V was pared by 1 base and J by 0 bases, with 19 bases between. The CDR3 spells CASSLSGKQGGVAKNIQYF. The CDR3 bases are TGTGCCAGCAGTTTATCGGGGAAACAGGGAGGGGTAGCCAAAAACATTCAGTACTTC. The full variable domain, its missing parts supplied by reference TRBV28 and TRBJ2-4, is DVKVTQSSRYLVKRTGEKVFLECVQDMDHENMFWYRQDPGLGLRLIYFSYDVKMKEKGDIPEGYSVSREKKERFSLILESASTNQTSMYLCASSLSGKQGGVAKNIQYFGAGTRLSVL.

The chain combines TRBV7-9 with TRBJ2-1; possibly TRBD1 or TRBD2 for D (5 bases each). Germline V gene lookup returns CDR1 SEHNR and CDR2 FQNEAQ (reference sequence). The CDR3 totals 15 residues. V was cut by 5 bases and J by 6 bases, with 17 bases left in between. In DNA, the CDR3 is TGTGCCAGCAGCCTAGGGGACCATTGGGGCAATGAGCAGTTCTTC. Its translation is CASSLGDHWGNEQFF.

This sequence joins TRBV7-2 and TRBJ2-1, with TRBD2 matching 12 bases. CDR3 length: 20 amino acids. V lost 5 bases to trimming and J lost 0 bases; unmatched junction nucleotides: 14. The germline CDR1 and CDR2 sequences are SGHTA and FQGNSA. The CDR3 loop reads CTSSARLAGVGPSSYNEQFF. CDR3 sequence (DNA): TGTACCAGCAGCGCACGACTAGCGGGAGTCGGGCCGAGCTCCTACAATGAGCAGTTCTTC.

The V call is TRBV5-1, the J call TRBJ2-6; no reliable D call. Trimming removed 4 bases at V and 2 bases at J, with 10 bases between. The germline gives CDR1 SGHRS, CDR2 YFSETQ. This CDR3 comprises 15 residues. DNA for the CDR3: TGCGCCAGCAGCCAGATTACGGCTGGGGCCAACGTCCTGACTTTC. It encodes CASSQITAGANVLTF.

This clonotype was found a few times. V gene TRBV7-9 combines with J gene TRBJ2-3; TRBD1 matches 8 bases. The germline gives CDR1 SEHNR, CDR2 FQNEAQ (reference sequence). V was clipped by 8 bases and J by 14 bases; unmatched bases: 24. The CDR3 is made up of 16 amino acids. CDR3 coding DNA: TGTGCCAGCCGAACGGTTAGGACAGGGTTGCACAGAGACGCGTATTTT. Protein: CASRTVRTGLHRDAYF. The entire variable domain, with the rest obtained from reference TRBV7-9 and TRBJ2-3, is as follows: DTGVSQNPRHKITKRGQNVTFRCDPISEHNRLYWYRQTLGQGPEFLTYFQNEAQLEKSRLLSDRFSAERPKGSFSTLEIQRTEQGDSAMYLCASRTVRTGLHRDAYFGPGTRLTVL.

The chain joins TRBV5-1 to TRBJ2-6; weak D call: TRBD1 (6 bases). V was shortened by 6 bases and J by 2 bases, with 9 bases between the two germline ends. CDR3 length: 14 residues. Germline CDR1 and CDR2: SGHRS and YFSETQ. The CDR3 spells CASTRTAGANVLTF. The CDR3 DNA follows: TGCGCCAGCACTAGGACAGCTGGGGCCAACGTCCTGACTTTC.

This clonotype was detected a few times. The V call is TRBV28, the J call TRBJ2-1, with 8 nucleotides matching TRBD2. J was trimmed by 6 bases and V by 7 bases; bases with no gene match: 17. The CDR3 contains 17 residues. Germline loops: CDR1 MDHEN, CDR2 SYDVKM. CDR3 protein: CASTPQGGGRFGNEQFF. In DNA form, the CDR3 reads TGTGCCAGCACCCCCCAGGGCGGCGGGAGGTTCGGCAATGAGCAGTTCTTC.

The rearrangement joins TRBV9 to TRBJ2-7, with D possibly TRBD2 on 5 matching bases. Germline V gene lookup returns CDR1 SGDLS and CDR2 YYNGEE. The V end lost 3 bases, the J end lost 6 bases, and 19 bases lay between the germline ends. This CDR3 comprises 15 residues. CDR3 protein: CASSGSWTGLLEQYF. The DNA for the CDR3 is TGTGCCAGCAGCGGATCCTGGACCGGACTCCTCGAGCAGTACTTC.

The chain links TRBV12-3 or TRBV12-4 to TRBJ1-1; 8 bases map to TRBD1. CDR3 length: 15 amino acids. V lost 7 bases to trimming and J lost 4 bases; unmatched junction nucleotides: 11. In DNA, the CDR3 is TGTGCCAGCACCAGGGGACAGGCGCTGGGCACTGAAGCTTTCTTT. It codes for CASTRGQALGTEAFF.

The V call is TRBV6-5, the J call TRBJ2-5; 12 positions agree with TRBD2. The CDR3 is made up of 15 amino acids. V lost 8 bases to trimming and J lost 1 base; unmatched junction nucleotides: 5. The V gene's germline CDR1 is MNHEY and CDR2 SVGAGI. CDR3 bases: TGTGCCAGCCGACCACTAGCGGGAGGCCAAGAGACCCAGTACTTC. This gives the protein CASRPLAGGQETQYF.

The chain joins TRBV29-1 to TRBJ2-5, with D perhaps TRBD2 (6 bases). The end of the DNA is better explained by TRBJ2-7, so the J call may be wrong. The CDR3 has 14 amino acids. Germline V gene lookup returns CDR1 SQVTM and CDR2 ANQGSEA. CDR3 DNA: TGCAGCGTCCTCCAACACATTGGGGGAGGCGAGCAGTACTTC. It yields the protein CSVLQHIGGGEQYF.

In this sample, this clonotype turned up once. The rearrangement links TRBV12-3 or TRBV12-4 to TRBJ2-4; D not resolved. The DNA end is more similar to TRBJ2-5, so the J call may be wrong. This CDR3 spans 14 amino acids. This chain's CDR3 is CASSPEGLVRTQYF. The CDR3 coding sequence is TGTGCCAGCAGCCCAGAAGGGCTGGTCCGGACCCAGTACTTC.

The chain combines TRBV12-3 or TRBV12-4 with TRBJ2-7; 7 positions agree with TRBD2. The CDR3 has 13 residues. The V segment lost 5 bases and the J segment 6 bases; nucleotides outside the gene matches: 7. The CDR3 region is CASSPAGPCEQYF. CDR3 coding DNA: TGTGCCAGCAGTCCAGCGGGGCCCTGCGAGCAGTACTTC.

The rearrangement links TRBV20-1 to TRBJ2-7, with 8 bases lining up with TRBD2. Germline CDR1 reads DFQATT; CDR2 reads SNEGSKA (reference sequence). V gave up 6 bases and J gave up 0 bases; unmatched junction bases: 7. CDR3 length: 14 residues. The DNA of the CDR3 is TGCAGTGCCCCTAAGCGGGGGAGCTCCTACGAGCAGTACTTC. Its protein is CSAPKRGSSYEQYF.

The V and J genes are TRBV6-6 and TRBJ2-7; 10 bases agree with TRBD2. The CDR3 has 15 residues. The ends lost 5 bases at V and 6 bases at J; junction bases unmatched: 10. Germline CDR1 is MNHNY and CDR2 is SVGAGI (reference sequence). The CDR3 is CASSLSTSGSREQYF. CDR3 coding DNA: TGTGCCAGCAGTCTATCGACTAGCGGGTCCCGCGAGCAGTACTTC.

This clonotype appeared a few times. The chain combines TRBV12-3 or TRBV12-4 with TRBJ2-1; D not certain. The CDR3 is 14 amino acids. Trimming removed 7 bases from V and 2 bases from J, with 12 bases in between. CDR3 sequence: CASTPRVAYNEQFF. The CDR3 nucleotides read TGTGCCAGCACCCCACGAGTAGCCTACAATGAGCAGTTCTTC.

CDR3: CASSEARGGELFF. The CDR3 region has the DNA TGTGCCAGCAGTGAAGCCCGGGGCGGGGAGCTGTTTTTT. This chain links TRBV2 with TRBJ2-2, with D possibly TRBD2 on 5 matching bases. The CDR3 loop spans 13 amino acids. From germline, CDR1 is SNHLY and CDR2 FYNNEI. Trimming removed 0 bases at V and 7 bases at J, with 6 bases between.

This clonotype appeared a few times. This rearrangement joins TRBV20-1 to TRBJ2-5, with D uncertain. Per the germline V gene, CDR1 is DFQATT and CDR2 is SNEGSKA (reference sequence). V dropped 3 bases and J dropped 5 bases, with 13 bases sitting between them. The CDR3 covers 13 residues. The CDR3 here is CSASLPPWETQYF. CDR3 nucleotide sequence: TGCAGTGCTAGTTTGCCGCCATGGGAGACCCAGTACTTC.

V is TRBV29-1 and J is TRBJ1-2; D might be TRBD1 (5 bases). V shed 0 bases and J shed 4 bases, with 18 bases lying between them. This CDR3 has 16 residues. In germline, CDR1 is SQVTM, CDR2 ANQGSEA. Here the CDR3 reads CSVEDREGAPSYGYTF. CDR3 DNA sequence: TGCAGCGTTGAAGATCGGGAAGGGGCCCCTTCCTATGGCTACACCTTC.

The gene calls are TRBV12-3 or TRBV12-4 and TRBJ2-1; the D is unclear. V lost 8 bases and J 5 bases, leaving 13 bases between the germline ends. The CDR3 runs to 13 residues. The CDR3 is CASHARTDNEQFF. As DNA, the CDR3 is TGTGCCAGCCATGCTAGAACTGACAATGAGCAGTTCTTC.

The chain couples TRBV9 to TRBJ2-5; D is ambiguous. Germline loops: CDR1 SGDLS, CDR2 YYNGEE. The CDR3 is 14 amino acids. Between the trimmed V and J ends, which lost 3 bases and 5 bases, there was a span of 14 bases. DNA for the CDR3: TGTGCCAGCAGCGCGAGACGCGGTTCGGAGACCCAGTACTTC. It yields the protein CASSARRGSETQYF.

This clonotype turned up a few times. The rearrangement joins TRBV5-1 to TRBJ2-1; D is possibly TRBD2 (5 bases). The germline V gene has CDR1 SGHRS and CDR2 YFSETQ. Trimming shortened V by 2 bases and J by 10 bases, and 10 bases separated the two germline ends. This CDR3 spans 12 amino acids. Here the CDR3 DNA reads TGCGCCAGCAGCTTCTTGGGGAGCGAGCAGTTCTTC. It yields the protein CASSFLGSEQFF.